This T cell receptor beta chain stems from a study of shared clonotypes between healthy human individuals. The CDR3 spans 13 residues. Germline V gives CDR1 LGHNT, CDR2 FRNRAP. Deletions cut 5 bases from V and 7 bases from J, with 12 bases between. Profiled with immunoSEQ multiplex PCR; TCRdb holds only in-frame clones, not every one. The sample lists 2 million to 2.5 million clones; 80% to 95% were seen once. The sequence was collected from a young man in good health. Some clones in this sample may be carry-over from other donors' samples. The sequencing sample was made of naive CD4+ T cells from PBMCs. The subset is: CD45RA+ positively selected. This sequence joins TRBV12-5 and TRBJ2-1; TRBD1 is a possible D gene (5 bases). Written as DNA, the CDR3 is TGTGCTAGTGGTCAGACAGAATTAAATGAGCAGTTCTTC. It yields the protein CASGQTELNEQFF.